The T cell receptor beta chain under discussion was sequenced for a study of post-analysis software for immune sequencing data. Study-wide context: Recorded subtypes: relapsing-remitting, secondary progressive, progressive-relapsing; some patients unannotated. Overall study results and limits: Multiple sclerosis was associated with a significant reduction in normalized Chao1 diversity relative to controls. Relative to controls, patients had several TRBV segments at higher frequency, with TRBV5-6, TRBV5-1 and TRBV20-1 among these.

In regard to this clonotype: Its antigen is as yet unknown.

Germline CDR1 reads PRHDT; CDR2 reads FYEKMQ (reference sequence). J was trimmed by 0 bases and V by 8 bases; bases with no gene match: 4. The CDR3 consists of 14 residues. Prepared libraries of TCR beta cDNA carried unique molecular identifiers. The authors obtained roughly 550,000 cDNA molecules from about 0.94 to 9.7 million T cells. TCRdb fed the PCR reads into MiXCR, producing one record per CDR3 protein. The sample has approximately 690,000 distinct CDR3 sequences; roughly three fifths are singletons. This receptor was taken from a girl under 10 years old with multiple sclerosis. The V call is TRBV13, the J call TRBJ2-4; 7 nucleotides align to TRBD1. Source material: blood. CDR3 amino acids: CASQDRLAKNIQYF. CDR3 nucleotides: TGTGCCAGCCAGGACAGGCTAGCCAAAAACATTCAGTACTTC.